The clone carrying this T cell receptor (beta chain) was detected a few times. This entry comes from a study of beta chain features in type 1 diabetes. CDR1 and CDR2 (germline): SEHNR, FQNEAQ (reference sequence). The CDR3 loop spans 15 amino acids. Trimming took off 5 bases at V and 0 bases at J, with 12 bases between the two ends. Since all of the isolated RNA was reverse transcribed, expressed TCRB transcripts were what got sequenced. TCRdb's copy holds only in-frame clones and misses some; the assay was immunoSEQ multiplex PCR. The data hold a few hundred thousand clones, with about 15% observed a single time.

The J gene is TRBJ2-3, the V gene TRBV7-9; D is unclear. The receptor's source is a woman aged 18-29 years in good health. Sequenced sample: naive CD4+ T cells from blood. CDR3 protein: CASSPYTTSTDTQYF. The CDR3 DNA reads TGTGCCAGCAGCCCCTATACCACTAGCACAGATACGCAGTATTTT.